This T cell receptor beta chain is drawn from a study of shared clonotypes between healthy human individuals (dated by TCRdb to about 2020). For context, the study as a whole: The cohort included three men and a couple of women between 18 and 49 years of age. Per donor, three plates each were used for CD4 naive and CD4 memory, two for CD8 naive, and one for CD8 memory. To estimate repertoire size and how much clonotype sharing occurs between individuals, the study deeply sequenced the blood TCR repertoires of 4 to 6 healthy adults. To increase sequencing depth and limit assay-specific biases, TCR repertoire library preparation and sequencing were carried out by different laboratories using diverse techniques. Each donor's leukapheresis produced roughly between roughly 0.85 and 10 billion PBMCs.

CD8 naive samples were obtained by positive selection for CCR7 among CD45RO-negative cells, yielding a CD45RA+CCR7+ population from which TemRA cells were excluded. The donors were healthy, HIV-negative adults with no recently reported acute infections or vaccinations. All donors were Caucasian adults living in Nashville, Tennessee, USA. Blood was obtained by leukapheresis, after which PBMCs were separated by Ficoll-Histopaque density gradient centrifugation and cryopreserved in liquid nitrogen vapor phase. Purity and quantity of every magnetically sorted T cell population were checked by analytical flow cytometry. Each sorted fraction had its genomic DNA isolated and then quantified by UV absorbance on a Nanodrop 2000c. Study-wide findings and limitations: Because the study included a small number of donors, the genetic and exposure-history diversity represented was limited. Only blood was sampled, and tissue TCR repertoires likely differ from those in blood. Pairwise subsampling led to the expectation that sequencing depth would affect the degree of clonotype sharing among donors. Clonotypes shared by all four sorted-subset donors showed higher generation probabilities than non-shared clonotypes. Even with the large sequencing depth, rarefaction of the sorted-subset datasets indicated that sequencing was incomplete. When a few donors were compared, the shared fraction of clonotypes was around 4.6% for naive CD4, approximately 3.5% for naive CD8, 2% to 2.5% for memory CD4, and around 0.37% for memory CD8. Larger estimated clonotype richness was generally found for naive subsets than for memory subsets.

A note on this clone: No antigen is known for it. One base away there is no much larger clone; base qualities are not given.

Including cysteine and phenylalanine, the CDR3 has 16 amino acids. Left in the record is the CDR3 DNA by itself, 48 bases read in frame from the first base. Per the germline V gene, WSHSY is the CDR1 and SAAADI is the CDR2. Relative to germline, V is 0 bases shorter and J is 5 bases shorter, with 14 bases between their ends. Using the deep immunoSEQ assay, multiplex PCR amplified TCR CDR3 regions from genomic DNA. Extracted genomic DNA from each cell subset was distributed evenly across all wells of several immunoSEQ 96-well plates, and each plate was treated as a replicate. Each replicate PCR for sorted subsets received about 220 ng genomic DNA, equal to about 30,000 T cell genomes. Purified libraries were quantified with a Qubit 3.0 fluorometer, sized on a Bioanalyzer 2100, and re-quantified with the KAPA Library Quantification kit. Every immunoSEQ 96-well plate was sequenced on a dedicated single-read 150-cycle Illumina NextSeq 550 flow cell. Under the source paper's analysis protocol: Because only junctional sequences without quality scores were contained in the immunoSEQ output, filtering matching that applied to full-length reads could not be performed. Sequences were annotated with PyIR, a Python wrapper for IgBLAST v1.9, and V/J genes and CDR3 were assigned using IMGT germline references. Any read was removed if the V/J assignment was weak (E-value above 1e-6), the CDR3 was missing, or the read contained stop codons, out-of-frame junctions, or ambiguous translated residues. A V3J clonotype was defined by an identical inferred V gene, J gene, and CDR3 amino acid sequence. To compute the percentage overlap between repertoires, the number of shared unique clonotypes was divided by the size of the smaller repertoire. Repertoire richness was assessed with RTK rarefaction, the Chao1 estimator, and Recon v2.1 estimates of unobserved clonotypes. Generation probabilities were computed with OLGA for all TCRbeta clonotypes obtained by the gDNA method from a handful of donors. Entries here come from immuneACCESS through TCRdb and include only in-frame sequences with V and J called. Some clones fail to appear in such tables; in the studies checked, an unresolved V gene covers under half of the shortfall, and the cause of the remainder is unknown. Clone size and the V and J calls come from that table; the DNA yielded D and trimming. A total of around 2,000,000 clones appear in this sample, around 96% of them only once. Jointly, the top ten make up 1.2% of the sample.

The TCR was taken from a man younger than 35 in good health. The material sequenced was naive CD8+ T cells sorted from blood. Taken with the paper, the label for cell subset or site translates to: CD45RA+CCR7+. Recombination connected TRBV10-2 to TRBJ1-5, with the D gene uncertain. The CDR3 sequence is CASSESLGWGDQPQHF. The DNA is TGCGCCAGCAGTGAGTCTCTAGGGTGGGGAGATCAGCCCCAGCATTTT.